The 3 T cell receptor beta chains below all came from one sample that was sequenced in a study of T-cell memory formation after mild COVID-19. Each CDR3 protein is one row after TCRdb ran MiXCR on the 5' RACE reads. The data show 250,000 to 350,000 distinct CDR3 sequences, about 16% seen once. Specimen: PBMCs or a T cell subset sorted from them (not recorded which). The receptors originated from a man younger than 35 who had mild COVID-19 (a few samples of this study predate the infection). Cell type and time point are not known.

V and J are TRBV5-1 and TRBJ2-1; the match to TRBD1 covers 10 bases. Trimming took 2 bases from V and 5 from J; bases not matched to a gene: 7. This CDR3 is built from 16 residues. The germline V gene encodes CDR1 SGHRS and CDR2 YFSETQ. CDR3 sequence: CASSLTGTGVDNEQFF. As DNA, the CDR3 is TGCGCCAGCAGCTTAACCGGGACAGGGGTGGACAATGAGCAGTTCTTC.

The V gene is TRBV12-3 or TRBV12-4, the J gene TRBJ2-3; 9 bases agree with TRBD2. The ends lost 10 bases at V and 0 bases at J; junction bases unmatched: 2. The length of the CDR3 is 13 residues. CDR3 sequence (DNA): TGTGCCACCCTAGCGGGAAGCACAGATACGCAGTATTTT. Encoded protein: CATLAGSTDTQYF.

Only a few counts were recorded for this clonotype. The rearrangement links TRBV7-3 to TRBJ1-1; D remains ambiguous. The V and J ends lost 2 bases and 6 bases respectively, with 10 bases between them. This CDR3 has 13 residues. The germline V gene encodes CDR1 SGHTA and CDR2 FQGTGA. CDR3 nucleotides: TGTGCCAGCAGCTTAGTCCCCTCCGCTGAAGCTTTCTTT. Translating gives CASSLVPSAEAFF.